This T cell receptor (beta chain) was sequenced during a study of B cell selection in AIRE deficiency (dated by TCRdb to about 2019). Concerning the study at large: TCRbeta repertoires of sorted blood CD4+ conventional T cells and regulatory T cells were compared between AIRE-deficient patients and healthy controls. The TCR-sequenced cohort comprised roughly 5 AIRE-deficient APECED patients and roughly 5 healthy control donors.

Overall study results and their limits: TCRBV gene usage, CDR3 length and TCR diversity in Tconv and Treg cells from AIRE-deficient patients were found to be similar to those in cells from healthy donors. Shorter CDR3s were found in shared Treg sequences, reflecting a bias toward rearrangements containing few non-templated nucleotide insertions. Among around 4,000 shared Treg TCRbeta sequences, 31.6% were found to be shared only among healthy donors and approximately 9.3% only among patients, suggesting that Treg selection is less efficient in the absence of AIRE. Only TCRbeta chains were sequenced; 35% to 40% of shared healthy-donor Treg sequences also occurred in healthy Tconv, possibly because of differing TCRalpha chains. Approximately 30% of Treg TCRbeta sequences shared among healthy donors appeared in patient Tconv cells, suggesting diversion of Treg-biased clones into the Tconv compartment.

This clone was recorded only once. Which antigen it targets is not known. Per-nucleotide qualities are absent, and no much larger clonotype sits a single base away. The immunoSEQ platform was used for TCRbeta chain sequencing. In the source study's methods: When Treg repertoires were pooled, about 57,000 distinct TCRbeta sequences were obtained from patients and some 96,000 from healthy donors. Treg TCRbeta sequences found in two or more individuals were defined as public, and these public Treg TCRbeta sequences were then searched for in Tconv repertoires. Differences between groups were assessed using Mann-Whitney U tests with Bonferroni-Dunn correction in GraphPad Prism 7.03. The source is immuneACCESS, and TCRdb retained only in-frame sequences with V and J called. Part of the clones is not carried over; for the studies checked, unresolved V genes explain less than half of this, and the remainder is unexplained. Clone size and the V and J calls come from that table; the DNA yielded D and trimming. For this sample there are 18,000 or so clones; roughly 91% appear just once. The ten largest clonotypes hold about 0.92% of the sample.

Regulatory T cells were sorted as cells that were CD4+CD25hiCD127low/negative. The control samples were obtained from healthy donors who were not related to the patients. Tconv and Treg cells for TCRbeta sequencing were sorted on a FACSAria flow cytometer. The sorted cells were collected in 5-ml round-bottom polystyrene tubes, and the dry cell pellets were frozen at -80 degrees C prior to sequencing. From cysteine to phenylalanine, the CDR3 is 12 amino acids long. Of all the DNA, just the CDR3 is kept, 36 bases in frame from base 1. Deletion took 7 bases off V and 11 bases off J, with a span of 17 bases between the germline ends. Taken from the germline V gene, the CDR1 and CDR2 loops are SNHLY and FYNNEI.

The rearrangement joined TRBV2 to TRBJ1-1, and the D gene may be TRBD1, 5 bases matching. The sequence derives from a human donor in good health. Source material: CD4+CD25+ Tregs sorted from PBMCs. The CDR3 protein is CASTPGPWVAFF. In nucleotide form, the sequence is TGTGCCAGCACCCCAGGGCCCTGGGTCGCTTTCTTT.